This TCR beta chain was found in a study of cytomegalovirus exposure and HLA in healthy donors. Study observations and caveats: A missense DCLRE1C variant was associated with V- and J-gene trimming of TCR beta chains in a later analysis, and an independent cohort replicated the association.

Only a few counts were recorded for this clone. Its antigen is unknown. With 60 Vbeta and 13 Jbeta primers, the PCR was carried out. Assay: immunoSEQ multiplex PCR; the TCRdb copy retains only in-frame clones and omits some. The table has fewer than 250,000 clones, 60% to 85% seen once. In germline, CDR1 is SQVTM, CDR2 ANQGSEA. This CDR3 has 11 residues. V lost 6 bases to trimming and J lost 10 bases, with 15 bases between them. The sample taken for sequencing was PBMCs. The chain combines TRBV29-1 with TRBJ1-1; D is unresolved. The sequence was collected from a man aged 35 to 55 in good health and CMV-seronegative. The CDR3 bases are TGCAGCGTCGCCCCCGGTCGAGTAGCTTTCTTT. It yields the protein CSVAPGRVAFF.